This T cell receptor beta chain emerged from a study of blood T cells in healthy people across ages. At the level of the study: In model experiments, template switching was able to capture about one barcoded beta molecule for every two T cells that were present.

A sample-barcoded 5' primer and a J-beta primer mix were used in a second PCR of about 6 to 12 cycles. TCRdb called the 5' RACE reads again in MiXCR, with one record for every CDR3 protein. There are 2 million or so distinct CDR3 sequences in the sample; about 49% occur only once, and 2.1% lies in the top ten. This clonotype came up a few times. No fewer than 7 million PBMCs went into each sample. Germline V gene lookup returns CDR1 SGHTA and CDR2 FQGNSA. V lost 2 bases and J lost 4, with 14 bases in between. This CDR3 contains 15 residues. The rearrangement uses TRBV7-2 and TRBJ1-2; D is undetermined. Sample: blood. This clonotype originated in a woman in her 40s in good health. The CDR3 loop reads CASSLQVSVGYGYTF. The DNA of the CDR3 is TGTGCCAGCAGCTTACAAGTCTCAGTGGGCTATGGCTACACCTTC.